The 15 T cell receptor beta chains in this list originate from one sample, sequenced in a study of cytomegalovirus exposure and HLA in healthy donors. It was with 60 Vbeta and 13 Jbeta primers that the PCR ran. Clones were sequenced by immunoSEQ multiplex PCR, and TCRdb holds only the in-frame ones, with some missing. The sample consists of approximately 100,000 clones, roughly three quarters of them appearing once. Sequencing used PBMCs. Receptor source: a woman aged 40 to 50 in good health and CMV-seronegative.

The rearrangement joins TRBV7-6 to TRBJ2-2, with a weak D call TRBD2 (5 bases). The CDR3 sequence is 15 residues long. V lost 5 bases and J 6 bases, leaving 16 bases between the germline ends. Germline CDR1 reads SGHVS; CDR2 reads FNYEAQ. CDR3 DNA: TGTGCCAGCAGCGGGTCATTACGGGGAGCCGGGGAGCTGTTTTTT. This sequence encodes CASSGSLRGAGELFF.

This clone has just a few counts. The CDR3 DNA follows: TGTGCCAGTAGTGTCACAGGGGGTACCGGGGAGCTGTTTTTT. Protein product: CASSVTGGTGELFF. J is TRBJ2-2 and V is TRBV19; 8 nucleotides line up with TRBD1. After removal of 5 bases from V and 5 bases from J, the junction contained 4 bases not matched to a gene. The CDR3 is 14 amino acids. The germline V gene has CDR1 LNHDA and CDR2 SQIVND (reference sequence).

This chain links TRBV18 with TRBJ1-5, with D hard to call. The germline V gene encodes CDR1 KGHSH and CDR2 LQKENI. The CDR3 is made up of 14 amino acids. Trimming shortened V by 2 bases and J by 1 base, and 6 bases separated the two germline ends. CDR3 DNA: TGTGCCAGCTCACCAGGGGAGAGCAATCAGCCCCAGCATTTT. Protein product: CASSPGESNQPQHF.

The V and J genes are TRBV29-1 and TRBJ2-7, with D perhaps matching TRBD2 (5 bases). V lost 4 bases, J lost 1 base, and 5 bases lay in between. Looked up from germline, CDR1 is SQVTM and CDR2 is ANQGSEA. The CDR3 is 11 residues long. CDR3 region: CSVAGSYEQYF. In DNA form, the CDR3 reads TGCAGCGTTGCGGGGTCCTACGAGCAGTACTTC.

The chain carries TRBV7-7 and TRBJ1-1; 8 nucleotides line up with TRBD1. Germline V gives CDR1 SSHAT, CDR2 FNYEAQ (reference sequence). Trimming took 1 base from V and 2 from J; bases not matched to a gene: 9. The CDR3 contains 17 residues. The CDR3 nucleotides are TGTGCCAGCAGCTTAGGGGGACAGGAAGCATTAAACACTGAAGCTTTCTTT. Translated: CASSLGGQEALNTEAFF.

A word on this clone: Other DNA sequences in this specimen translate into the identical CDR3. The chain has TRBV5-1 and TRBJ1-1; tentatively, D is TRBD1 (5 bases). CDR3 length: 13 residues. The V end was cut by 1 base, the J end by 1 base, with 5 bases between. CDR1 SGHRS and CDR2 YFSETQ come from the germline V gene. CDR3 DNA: TGCGCCAGCAGCTTGCAGGGGAACACTGAAGCTTTCTTT. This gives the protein CASSLQGNTEAFF.

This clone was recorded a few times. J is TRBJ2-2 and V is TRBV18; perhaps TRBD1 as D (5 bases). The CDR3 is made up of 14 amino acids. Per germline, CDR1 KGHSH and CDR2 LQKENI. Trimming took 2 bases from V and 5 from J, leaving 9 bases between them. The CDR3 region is CASSPNKGTGELFF. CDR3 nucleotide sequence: TGTGCCAGCTCACCAAACAAGGGGACCGGGGAGCTGTTTTTT.

The CDR3 nucleotides are TGTGCCAGCAGCTTAGAGGGGACAGGGCGCGAGCAGTACTTC. Encoded protein: CASSLEGTGREQYF. This sequence joins TRBV7-6 and TRBJ2-7, with 9 bases lining up with TRBD1. The CDR3 length is 14 residues. Per the germline V gene, CDR1 is SGHVS and CDR2 is FNYEAQ. Unmatched junction bases numbered 4, after V lost 1 base and J lost 6 bases.

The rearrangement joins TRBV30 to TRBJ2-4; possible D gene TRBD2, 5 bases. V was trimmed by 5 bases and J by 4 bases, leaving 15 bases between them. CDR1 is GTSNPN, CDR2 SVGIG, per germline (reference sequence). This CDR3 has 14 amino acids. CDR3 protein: CAWQTPAAKNIQYF. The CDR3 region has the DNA TGTGCCTGGCAAACACCAGCGGCAAAAAACATTCAGTACTTC. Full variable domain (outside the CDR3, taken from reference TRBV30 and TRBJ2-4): SQTIHQWPATLVQPVGSPLSLECTVEGTSNPNLYWYRQAAGRGLQLLFYSVGIGQISSEVPQNLSASRPQDRQFILSSKKLLLSDSGFYLCAWQTPAAKNIQYFGAGTRLSVL.

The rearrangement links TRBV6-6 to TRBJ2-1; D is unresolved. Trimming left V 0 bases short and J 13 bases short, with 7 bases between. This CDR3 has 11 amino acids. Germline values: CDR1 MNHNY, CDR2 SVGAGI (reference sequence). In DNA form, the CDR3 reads TGTGCCAGCAGTTACTCGTATATCCAGTTCTTC. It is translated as CASSYSYIQFF.

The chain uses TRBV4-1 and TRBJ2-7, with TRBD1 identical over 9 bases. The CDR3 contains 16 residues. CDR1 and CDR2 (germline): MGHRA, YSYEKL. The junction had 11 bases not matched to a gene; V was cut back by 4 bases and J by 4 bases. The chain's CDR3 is CASSLGQGPGAYEQYF. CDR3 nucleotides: TGCGCCAGCAGCCTTGGACAGGGGCCCGGGGCGTACGAGCAGTACTTC.

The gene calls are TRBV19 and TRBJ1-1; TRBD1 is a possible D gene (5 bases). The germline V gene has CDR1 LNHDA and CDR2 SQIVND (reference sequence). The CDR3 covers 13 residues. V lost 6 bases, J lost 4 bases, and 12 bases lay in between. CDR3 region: CASRVGHGTEAFF. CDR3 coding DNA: TGTGCCAGTAGAGTGGGGCATGGCACTGAAGCTTTCTTT.

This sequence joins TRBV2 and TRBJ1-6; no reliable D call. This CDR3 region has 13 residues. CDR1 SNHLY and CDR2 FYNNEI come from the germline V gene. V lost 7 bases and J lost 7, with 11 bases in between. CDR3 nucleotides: TGTGCCAGCAAGGAGGCCGGGAATTCACCCCTCCACTTT. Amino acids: CASKEAGNSPLHF.

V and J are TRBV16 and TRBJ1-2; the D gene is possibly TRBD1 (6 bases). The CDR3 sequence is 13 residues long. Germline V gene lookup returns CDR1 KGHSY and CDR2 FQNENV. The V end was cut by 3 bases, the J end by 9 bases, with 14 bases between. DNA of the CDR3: TGTGCCAGCAGCCAGAATCAAGGACAGCGCTACACCTTC. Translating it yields CASSQNQGQRYTF.

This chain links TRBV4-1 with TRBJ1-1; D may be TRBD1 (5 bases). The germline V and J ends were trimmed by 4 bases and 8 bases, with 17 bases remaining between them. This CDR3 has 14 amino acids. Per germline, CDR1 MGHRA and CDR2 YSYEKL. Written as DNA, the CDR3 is TGCGCCAGCAGCCGGTCCGGGGGGGGTGTGGAAGCTTTCTTT. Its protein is CASSRSGGGVEAFF.